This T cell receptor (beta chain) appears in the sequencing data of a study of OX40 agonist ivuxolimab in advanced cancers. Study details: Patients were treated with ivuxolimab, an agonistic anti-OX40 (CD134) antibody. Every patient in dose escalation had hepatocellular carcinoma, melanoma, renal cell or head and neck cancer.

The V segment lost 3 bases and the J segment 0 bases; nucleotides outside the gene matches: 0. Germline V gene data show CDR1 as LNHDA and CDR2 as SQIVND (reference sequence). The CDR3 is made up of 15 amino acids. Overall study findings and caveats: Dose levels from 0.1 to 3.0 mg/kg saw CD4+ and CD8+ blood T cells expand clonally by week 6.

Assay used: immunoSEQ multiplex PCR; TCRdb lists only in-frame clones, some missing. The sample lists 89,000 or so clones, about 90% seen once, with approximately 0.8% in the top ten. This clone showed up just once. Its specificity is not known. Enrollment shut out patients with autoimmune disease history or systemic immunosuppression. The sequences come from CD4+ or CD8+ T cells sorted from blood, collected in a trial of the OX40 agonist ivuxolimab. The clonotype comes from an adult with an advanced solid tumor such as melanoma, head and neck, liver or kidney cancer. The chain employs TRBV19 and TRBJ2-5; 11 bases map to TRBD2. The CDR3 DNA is TGTGCCAGTAGTATGGGACTAGCGGACCAAGAGACCCAGTACTTC. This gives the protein CASSMGLADQETQYF. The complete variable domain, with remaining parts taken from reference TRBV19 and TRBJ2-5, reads DGGITQSPKYLFRKEGQNVTLSCEQNLNHDAMYWYRQDPGQGLRLIYYSQIVNDFQKGDIAEGYSVSREKKESFPLTVTSAQKNPTAFYLCASSMGLADQETQYFGPGTRLLVL.